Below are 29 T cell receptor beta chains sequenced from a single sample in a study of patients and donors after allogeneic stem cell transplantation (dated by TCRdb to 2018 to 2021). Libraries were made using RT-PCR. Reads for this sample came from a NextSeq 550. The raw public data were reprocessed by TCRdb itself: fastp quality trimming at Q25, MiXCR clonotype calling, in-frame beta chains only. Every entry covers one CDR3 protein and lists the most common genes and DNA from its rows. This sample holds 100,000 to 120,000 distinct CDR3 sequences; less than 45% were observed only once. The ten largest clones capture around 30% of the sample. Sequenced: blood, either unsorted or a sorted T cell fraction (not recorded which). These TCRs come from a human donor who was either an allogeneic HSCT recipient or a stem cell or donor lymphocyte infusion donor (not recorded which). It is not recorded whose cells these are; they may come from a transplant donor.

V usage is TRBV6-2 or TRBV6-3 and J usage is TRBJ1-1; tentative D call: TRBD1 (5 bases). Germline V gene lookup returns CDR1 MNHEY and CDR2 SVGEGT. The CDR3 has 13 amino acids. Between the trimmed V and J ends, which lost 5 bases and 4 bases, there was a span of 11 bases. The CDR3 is CASSGSGGTEAFF. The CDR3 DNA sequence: TGTGCCAGCAGTGGATCGGGGGGCACTGAAGCTTTCTTT.

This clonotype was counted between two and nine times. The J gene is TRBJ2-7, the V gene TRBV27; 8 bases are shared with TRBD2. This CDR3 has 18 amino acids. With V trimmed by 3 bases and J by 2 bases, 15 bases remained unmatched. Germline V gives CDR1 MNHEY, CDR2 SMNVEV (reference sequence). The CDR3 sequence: CASSFRGQGTRVPYEQYF. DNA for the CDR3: TGTGCCAGCAGTTTTCGAGGCCAGGGGACTAGAGTTCCCTACGAGCAGTACTTC.

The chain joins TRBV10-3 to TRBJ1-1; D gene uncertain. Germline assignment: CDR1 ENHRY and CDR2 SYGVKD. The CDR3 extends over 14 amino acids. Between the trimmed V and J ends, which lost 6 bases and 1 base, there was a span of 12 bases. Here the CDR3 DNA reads TGTGCCATCAGCCAGCGTCAAACGAACACTGAAGCTTTCTTT. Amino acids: CAISQRQTNTEAFF.

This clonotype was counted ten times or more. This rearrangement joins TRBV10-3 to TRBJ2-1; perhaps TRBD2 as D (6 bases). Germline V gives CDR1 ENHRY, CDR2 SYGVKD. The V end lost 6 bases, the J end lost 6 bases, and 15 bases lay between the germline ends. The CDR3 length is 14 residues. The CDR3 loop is CAIRERAASNEQFF. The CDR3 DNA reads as TGTGCCATCAGAGAGCGGGCGGCGAGCAATGAGCAGTTCTTC.

The CDR3 sequence is CASSLTGADTQYF. As DNA, the CDR3 is TGTGCCAGCAGTTTAACAGGGGCAGATACGCAGTATTTT. The rearrangement uses TRBV12-3 or TRBV12-4 and TRBJ2-3; TRBD1 matches 7 bases. V shed 2 bases and J 4 bases; nucleotides not matched to a gene: 0. The length of the CDR3 is 13 residues.

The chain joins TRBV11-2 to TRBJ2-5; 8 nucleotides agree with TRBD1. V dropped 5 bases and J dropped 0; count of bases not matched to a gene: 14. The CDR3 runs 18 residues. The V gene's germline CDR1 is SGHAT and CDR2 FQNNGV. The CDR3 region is CASSPTASTGGNQETQYF. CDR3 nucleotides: TGTGCCAGCAGCCCAACCGCGAGCACAGGGGGGAACCAAGAGACCCAGTACTTC.

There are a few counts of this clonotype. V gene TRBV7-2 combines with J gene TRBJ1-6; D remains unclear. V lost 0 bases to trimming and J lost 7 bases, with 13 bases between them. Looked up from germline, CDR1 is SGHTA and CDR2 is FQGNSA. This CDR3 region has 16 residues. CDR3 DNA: TGTGCCAGCAGCTTAGCGGGTCATCAGACAAATTCACCCCTCCACTTT. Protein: CASSLAGHQTNSPLHF.

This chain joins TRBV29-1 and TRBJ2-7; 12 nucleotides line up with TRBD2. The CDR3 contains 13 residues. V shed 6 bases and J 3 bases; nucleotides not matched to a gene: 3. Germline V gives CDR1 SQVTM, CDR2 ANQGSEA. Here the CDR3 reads CSVRLAGDYEQYF. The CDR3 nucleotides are TGCAGCGTACGACTAGCGGGAGACTACGAGCAGTACTTC.

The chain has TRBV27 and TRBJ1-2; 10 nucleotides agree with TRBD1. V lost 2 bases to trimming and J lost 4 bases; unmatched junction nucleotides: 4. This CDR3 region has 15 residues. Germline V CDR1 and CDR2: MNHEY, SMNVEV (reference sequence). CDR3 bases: TGTGCCAGCAGTTTAACCAGGGACAGGGGCTATGGCTACACCTTC. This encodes CASSLTRDRGYGYTF.

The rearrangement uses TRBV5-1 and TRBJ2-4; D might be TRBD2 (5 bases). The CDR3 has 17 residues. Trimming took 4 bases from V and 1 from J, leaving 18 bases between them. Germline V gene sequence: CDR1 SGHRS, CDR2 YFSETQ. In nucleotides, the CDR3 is TGCGCCAGCAGCCCTCGGGCGGGCTCATGGGCCAAAAACATTCAGTACTTC. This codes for CASSPRAGSWAKNIQYF.

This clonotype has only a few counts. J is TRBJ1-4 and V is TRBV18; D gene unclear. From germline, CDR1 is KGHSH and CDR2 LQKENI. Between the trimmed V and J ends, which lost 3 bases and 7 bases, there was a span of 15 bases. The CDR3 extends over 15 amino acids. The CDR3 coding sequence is TGTGCCAGCTCACCGGGTTTGGAGGAGGGTGAAAAACTGTTTTTT. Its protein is CASSPGLEEGEKLFF. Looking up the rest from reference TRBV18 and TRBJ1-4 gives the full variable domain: NAGVMQNPRHLVRRRGQEARLRCSPMKGHSHVYWYRQLPEEGLKFMVYLQKENIIDESGMPKERFSAEFPKEGPSILRIQQVVRGDSAAYFCASSPGLEEGEKLFFGSGTQLSVL.

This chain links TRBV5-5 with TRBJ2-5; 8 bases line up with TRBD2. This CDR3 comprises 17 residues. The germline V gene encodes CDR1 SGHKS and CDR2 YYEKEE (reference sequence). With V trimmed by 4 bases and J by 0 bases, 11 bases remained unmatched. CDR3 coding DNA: TGTGCCAGCAGCAAGAAGCGGGAGTTACCGTACCAAGAGACCCAGTACTTC. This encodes CASSKKRELPYQETQYF.

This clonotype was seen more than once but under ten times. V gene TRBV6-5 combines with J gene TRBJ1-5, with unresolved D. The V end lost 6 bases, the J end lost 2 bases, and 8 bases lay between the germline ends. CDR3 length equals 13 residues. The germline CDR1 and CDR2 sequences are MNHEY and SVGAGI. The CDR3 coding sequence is TGTGCCAGCAGCTTACAGCGCAATCAGCCCCAGCATTTT. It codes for CASSLQRNQPQHF.

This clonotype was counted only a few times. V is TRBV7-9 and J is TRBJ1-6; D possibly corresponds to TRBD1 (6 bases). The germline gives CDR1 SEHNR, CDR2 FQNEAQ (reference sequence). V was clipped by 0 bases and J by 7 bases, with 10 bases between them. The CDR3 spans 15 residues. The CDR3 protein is CASSLAGHPNSPLHF. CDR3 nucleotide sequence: TGTGCCAGCAGCTTAGCGGGACACCCGAATTCACCCCTCCACTTT.

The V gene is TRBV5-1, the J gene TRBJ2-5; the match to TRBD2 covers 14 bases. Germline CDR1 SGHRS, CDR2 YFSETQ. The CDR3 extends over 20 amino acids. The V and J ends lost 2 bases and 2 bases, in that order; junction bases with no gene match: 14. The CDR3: CASSFQAGLAGVWFQETQYF. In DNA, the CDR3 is TGCGCCAGCAGCTTTCAGGCGGGACTAGCGGGAGTTTGGTTTCAAGAGACCCAGTACTTC.

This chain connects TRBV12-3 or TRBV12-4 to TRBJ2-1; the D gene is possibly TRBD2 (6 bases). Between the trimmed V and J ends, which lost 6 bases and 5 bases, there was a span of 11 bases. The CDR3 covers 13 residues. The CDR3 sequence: CASRGDWHNEQFF. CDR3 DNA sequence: TGTGCCAGCAGGGGGGACTGGCACAATGAGCAGTTCTTC.

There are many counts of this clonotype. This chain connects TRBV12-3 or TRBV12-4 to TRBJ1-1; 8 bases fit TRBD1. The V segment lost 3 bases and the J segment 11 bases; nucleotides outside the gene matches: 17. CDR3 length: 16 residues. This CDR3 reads CASSFSVNGQGVVAFF. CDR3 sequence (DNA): TGTGCCAGCAGTTTTAGCGTTAACGGACAGGGCGTCGTGGCTTTCTTT.

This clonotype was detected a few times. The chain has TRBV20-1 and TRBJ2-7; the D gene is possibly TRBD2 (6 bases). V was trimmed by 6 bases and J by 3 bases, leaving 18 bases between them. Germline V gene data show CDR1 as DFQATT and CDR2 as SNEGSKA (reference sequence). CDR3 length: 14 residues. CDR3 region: CSAWREGWIYEQYF. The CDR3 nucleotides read TGCAGTGCCTGGCGGGAAGGCTGGATCTACGAGCAGTACTTC.

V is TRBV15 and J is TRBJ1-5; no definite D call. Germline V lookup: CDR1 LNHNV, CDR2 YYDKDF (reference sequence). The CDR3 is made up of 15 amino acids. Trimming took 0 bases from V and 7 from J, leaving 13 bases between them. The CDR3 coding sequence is TGTGCCACCAGCAGAGAGGTCCAAGAGGACCAGCCCCAGCATTTT. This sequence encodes CATSREVQEDQPQHF.

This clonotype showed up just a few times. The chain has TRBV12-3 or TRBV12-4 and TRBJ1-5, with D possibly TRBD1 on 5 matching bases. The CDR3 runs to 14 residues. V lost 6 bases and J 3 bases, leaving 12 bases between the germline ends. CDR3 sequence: CASSTQVPNQPQHF. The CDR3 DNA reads TGTGCCAGCAGCACACAGGTTCCCAATCAGCCCCAGCATTTT.

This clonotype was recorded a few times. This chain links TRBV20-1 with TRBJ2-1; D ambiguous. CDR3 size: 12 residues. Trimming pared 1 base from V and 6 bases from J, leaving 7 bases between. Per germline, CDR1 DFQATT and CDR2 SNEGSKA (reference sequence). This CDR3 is CSARGQTNEQFF. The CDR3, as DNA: TGCAGTGCTAGAGGGCAGACCAATGAGCAGTTCTTC.

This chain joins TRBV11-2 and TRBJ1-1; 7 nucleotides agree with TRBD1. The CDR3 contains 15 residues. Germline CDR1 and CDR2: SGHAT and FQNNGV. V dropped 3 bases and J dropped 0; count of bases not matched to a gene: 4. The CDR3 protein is CASSFRGGLNTEAFF. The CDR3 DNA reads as TGTGCCAGCAGCTTCCGAGGGGGCCTGAACACTGAAGCTTTCTTT.

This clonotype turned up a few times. This chain's CDR3 is CASSLGQGKAFF. CDR3 sequence (DNA): TGTGCCAGCAGCCTCGGACAGGGGAAAGCTTTCTTT. The genes are TRBV28 and TRBJ1-1; TRBD1 matches at 9 bases. V shed 6 bases and J 9 bases; nucleotides not matched to a gene: 5. Germline V gene sequence: CDR1 MDHEN, CDR2 SYDVKM. The CDR3 totals 12 residues.

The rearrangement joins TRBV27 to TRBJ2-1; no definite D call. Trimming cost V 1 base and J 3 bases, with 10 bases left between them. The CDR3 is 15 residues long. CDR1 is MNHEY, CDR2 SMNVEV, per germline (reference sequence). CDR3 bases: TGTGCCAGCAGTTTATTAGTGGGAAACTACAATGAGCAGTTCTTC. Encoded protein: CASSLLVGNYNEQFF.

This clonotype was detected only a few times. The CDR3 loop reads CSARLQGTNTEAFF. DNA of the CDR3: TGCAGTGCTAGGCTCCAGGGAACGAACACTGAAGCTTTCTTT. The gene calls are TRBV20-1 and TRBJ1-1, with a tentative D call TRBD1 (5 bases). Germline assignment: CDR1 DFQATT and CDR2 SNEGSKA (reference sequence). The CDR3 length is 14 residues. V gave up 3 bases and J gave up 1 base, with 12 bases separating them.

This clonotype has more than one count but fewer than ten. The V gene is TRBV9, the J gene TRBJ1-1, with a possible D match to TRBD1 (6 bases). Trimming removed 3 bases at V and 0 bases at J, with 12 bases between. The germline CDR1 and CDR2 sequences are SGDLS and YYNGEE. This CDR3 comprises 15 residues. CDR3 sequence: CASSARGQMNTEAFF. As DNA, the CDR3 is TGTGCCAGCAGCGCCAGGGGCCAGATGAACACTGAAGCTTTCTTT.

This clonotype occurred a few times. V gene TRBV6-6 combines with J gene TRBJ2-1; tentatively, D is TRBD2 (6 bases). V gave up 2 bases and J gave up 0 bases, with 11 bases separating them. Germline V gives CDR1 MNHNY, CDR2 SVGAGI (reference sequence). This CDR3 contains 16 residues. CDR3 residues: CASSYGGDRSYNEQFF. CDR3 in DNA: TGTGCCAGCAGTTACGGCGGGGATCGCTCCTACAATGAGCAGTTCTTC.

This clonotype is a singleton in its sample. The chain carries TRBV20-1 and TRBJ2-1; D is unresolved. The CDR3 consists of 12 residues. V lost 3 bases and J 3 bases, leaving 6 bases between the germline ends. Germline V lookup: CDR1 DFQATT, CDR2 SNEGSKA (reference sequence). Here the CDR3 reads CSASSNYNEQFF. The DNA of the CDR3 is TGCAGTGCTAGTTCCAACTACAATGAGCAGTTCTTC.

Here the CDR3 reads CASSEWGYEQYF. The DNA for the CDR3 is TGTGCCAGCAGTGAATGGGGCTACGAGCAGTACTTC. The gene calls are TRBV25-1 and TRBJ2-7; D remains unclear. Deletions cut 1 base from V and 3 bases from J, with 4 bases between. The germline CDR1 and CDR2 sequences are MGHDK and SYGVNS. This CDR3 is 12 amino acids long.